A selection of T cell receptor beta chains follows, all from one sample in a study of neurological immune-mediated disorders. TCRdb reprocessed the 5' RACE reads via MiXCR and lists one record per CDR3 protein. The table records more than 25,000 distinct CDR3 sequences, approximately 4% of them present only once. Sequencing was carried out using CD4+ T cells from blood. The receptors were gathered from a woman aged 40 to 49 in good health. The conserved cysteine and the conserved F or W are not part of the CDR3 here. Size tells how often a clone was seen (once, few, many) or the class of an expanded clone, and some rows leave it out.

abundance: many; v_gene: TRBV5-1; CDR3aa: ASSTLGTSGRNEQF
abundance: many; v_gene: TRBV7-9; CDR3aa: ASSSTLEKLF
abundance: many; v_gene: TRBV3-1; CDR3aa: ASSPQGANKQF
abundance: many; v_gene: TRBV20-1; CDR3aa: SARTRHNQPQH
abundance: many; v_gene: TRBV11-2; CDR3aa: ASSLDWSSGGVGNEQF
abundance: many; v_gene: TRBV20-1; CDR3aa: SARPTGVRAQF
abundance: many; v_gene: TRBV5-6; CDR3aa: ASSLVLPAKTDTQY
abundance: many; v_gene: TRBV10-3; CDR3aa: ATSHNEQF
abundance: many; v_gene: TRBV5-1; CDR3aa: ASRLREETQY
abundance: many; v_gene: TRBV20-1; CDR3aa: SASLGPQNQPQH
abundance: many; v_gene: TRBV5-6; CDR3aa: ASSFPGTEDEQY
abundance: many; v_gene: TRBV6-1; CDR3aa: ASSVARALAGGEQY
abundance: many; v_gene: TRBV12-3/TRBV12-4; CDR3aa: ASSLSLAGADTQY
abundance: many; v_gene: TRBV5-1; CDR3aa: ASSLTGQPLSSGANVLT
abundance: many; v_gene: TRBV7-2; CDR3aa: ASRISGVGYYNEQF
abundance: many; v_gene: TRBV7-2; CDR3aa: ASSFGQGGKTEAF
abundance: many; v_gene: TRBV9; CDR3aa: ASSVLDRGSGNTIY
abundance: many; v_gene: TRBV7-7; CDR3aa: ASSPGGLAGSEQF
abundance: many; v_gene: TRBV12-3/TRBV12-4; CDR3aa: ASSPLTSNYNEQF
abundance: many; v_gene: TRBV20-1; CDR3aa: SAREQREVYEQY
abundance: many; v_gene: TRBV20-1; CDR3aa: SAAVARSYEQY
abundance: NA; v_gene: TRBV28; CDR3aa: DGSGAGARLSYEQY
abundance: many; v_gene: TRBV20-1; CDR3aa: SATSGITDTQY
abundance: many; v_gene: TRBV5-1; CDR3aa: ASSLGQVGEQY
abundance: many; v_gene: TRBV7-2; CDR3aa: ASSLPDSLNEQF
abundance: many; v_gene: TRBV29-1; CDR3aa: SDWGTRNTEAF
abundance: many; v_gene: TRBV18; CDR3aa: ASSPQVGPQETQY
abundance: many; v_gene: TRBV5-1; CDR3aa: ASSRTQVAGANVLT
abundance: many; v_gene: TRBV18; CDR3aa: ASSPSGPSTQY
abundance: many; v_gene: TRBV6-2/TRBV6-3; CDR3aa: ASSSWGGLSTDTQY
abundance: many; v_gene: TRBV20-1; CDR3aa: SARPSGTIYNEQF
abundance: many; v_gene: TRBV20-1; CDR3aa: SASDPLGPNYGYT
abundance: many; v_gene: TRBV11-2; CDR3aa: ASSKGWVAGDSYEQY
abundance: many; v_gene: TRBV5-1; CDR3aa: ASSPGTGGDEQY
abundance: many; v_gene: TRBV20-1; CDR3aa: SARYSGGSFEQY
abundance: many; v_gene: TRBV5-1; CDR3aa: ASSLVLAGSYNEQF
abundance: NA; v_gene: TRBV6-5; CDR3aa: ASSYSRSGANVLT
abundance: many; v_gene: TRBV6-1; CDR3aa: ASSVVARTYEQY
abundance: many; v_gene: TRBV6-5; CDR3aa: ASSYVGFTYNEQF
abundance: large; v_gene: TRBV7-9; CDR3aa: ASSSRDREQNEQF
abundance: many; v_gene: TRBV5-1; CDR3aa: ASSFGLAGGLGDTQY
abundance: many; v_gene: TRBV3-1; CDR3aa: ASSQVGNEQF
abundance: many; v_gene: TRBV5-5; CDR3aa: ASSLAPSGRYNEQF
abundance: many; v_gene: TRBV3-1; CDR3aa: ASSPADGAYEQY
abundance: many; v_gene: TRBV11-3; CDR3aa: ASSLDGDTEAF
abundance: many; v_gene: TRBV6-1; CDR3aa: ASAEAVGTYNEQF
abundance: many; v_gene: TRBV5-1; CDR3aa: ASSTAGGDIQY
abundance: many; v_gene: TRBV4-1; CDR3aa: ASSQGPPSGEFYEQY
abundance: many; v_gene: TRBV20-1; CDR3aa: SARDPTSGRGETQY
abundance: few; v_gene: TRBV9; CDR3aa: ASITSGGLATQETQY
abundance: many; v_gene: TRBV4-1; CDR3aa: ASSQARIFMNTEAF
abundance: many; v_gene: TRBV9; CDR3aa: ASSADRLNTEAF
abundance: many; v_gene: TRBV6-5; CDR3aa: ASSYRAGDTQY
abundance: NA; v_gene: TRBV11-3; CDR3aa: ASSSGGPYDEQY
abundance: few; v_gene: TRBV18; CDR3aa: ASSPIRVGMNTEAF
abundance: many; v_gene: TRBV5-1; CDR3aa: ASSRMEGGKSSNQPQH
abundance: many; v_gene: TRBV5-1; CDR3aa: ASSLQGSMNTEAF
abundance: many; v_gene: TRBV18; CDR3aa: ASSPRRDTANQPQH